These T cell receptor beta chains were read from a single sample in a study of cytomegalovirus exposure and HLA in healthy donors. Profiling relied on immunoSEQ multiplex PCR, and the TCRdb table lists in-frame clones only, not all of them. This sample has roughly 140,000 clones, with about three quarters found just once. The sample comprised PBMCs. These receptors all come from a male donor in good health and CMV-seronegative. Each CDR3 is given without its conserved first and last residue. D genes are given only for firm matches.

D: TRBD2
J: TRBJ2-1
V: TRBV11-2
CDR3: ASSTLAGSYNEQF

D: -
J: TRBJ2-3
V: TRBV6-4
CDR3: ASSEGGRYTDTQY

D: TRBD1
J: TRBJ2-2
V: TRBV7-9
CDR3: SSSLAQGAHPGELF

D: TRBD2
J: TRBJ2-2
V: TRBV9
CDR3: ASSVGLAGELYGELF

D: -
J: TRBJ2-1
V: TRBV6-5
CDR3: ASSYRVNNEQF

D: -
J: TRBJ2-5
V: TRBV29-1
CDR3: SATLSETQY

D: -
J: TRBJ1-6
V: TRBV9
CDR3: ASSQWGYGTPNSPLH

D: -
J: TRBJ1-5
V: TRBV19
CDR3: ASSTSGRGQPQH

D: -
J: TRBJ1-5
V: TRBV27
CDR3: ASSSWRVGQPQH

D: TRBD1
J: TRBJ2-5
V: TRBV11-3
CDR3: ASSLGVDAGGMETQY

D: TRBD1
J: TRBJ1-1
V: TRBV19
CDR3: ASSIFGQGLNTEAF

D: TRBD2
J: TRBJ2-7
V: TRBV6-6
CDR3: ASSPPGGAGRDEQY